These 30 T cell receptor beta chains originate from one sample sequenced in a study of OX40 agonist ivuxolimab in advanced cancers. The protocol was immunoSEQ multiplex PCR, while the TCRdb copy is restricted to in-frame clones and leaves out a portion. The sample records roughly 26,000 clones, roughly 90% being singletons. The sample consisted of CD4+ or CD8+ T cells sorted from blood, taken in a trial of the OX40 agonist ivuxolimab. These TCRs come from an adult with an advanced solid tumor such as melanoma, head and neck, liver or kidney cancer.

The chain recombines TRBV4-3 with TRBJ1-2; perhaps TRBD1 as D (5 bases). Germline V CDR1 and CDR2: LGHNA, YSLEER. CDR3 size: 17 residues. Trimming cost V 0 bases and J 4 bases, with 18 bases left between them. CDR3 in amino acids: CASSQDGADGGAYGYTF. CDR3 in DNA: TGCGCCAGCAGCCAAGATGGAGCGGACGGTGGGGCCTATGGCTACACCTTC.

The CDR3 reads CATSSGVPQPQHF. The CDR3 DNA reads TGTGCCACCAGCAGTGGTGTTCCCCAGCCCCAGCATTTT. The rearrangement joins TRBV15 to TRBJ1-5, with unresolved D. Trimming took off 3 bases at V and 7 bases at J, with 10 bases between the two ends. Germline V gene data show CDR1 as LNHNV and CDR2 as YYDKDF (reference sequence). The CDR3 contains 13 residues.

The chain has TRBV5-6 and TRBJ2-3; unclear D gene. Germline assignment: CDR1 SGHDT and CDR2 YYEEEE. CDR3 length: 14 residues. V lost 0 bases and J lost 3, with 8 bases in between. The CDR3 DNA is TGTGCCAGCAGCTTGGCCGCAGTAACAGATACGCAGTATTTT. This translates into CASSLAAVTDTQYF.

The rearrangement links TRBV29-1 to TRBJ1-1; weak D call: TRBD1 (6 bases). V was cut by 3 bases and J by 0 bases, with 14 bases left in between. The V gene's germline CDR1 is SQVTM and CDR2 ANQGSEA. The CDR3 loop spans 15 amino acids. In nucleotides, the CDR3 is TGCAGCGTTGAGGCAGGGGATACCATGAACACTGAAGCTTTCTTT. Translation gives CSVEAGDTMNTEAFF.

The CDR3 is CAWSPGIHTEAFF. Written as DNA, the CDR3 is TGTGCCTGGAGTCCCGGGATTCACACTGAAGCTTTCTTT. This chain joins TRBV30 and TRBJ1-1; D not certain. Trimming removed 2 bases from V and 3 bases from J, with 10 bases in between. CDR3 size: 13 residues. Per germline, CDR1 GTSNPN and CDR2 SVGIG (reference sequence).

The chain has TRBV9 and TRBJ2-3; a weak D match, TRBD2 (5 bases). Germline V gene lookup returns CDR1 SGDLS and CDR2 YYNGEE. V lost 0 bases to trimming and J lost 2 bases, with 13 bases between them. CDR3 length: 16 residues. CDR3 nucleotide sequence: TGTGCCAGCAGCGTAGGATCGGGGATTACCACAGATACGCAGTATTTT. Encoded protein: CASSVGSGITTDTQYF.

The V and J genes are TRBV4-3 and TRBJ2-3; TRBD2 aligns across 13 bases. The CDR3 has 18 residues. Germline V gives CDR1 LGHNA, CDR2 YSLEER. Germline trimming cut 4 bases from V and 0 bases from J; bases unmatched to any gene: 7. The CDR3 DNA reads as TGCGCCAGCAGCCCCAGACTAGCGGGGGGTCCTAGCACAGATACGCAGTATTTT. This translates into CASSPRLAGGPSTDTQYF.

The J gene is TRBJ1-3, the V gene TRBV2; the D gene is possibly TRBD1 (5 bases). CDR3 size: 13 residues. V lost 5 bases and J 2 bases, leaving 7 bases between the germline ends. Germline V gene lookup returns CDR1 SNHLY and CDR2 FYNNEI. The CDR3 is CASSYRPGNTIYF. The DNA for the CDR3 is TGTGCCAGCAGTTACAGGCCTGGAAACACCATATATTTT. The full variable domain, in which reference TRBV2 and TRBJ1-3 provide the parts outside the CDR3, is EPEVTQTPSHQVTQMGQEVILRCVPISNHLYFYWYRQILGQKVEFLVSFYNNEISEKSEIFDDQFSVERPDGSNFTLKIRSTKLEDSAMYFCASSYRPGNTIYFGEGSWLTVV.

This chain links TRBV9 with TRBJ2-5; D is ambiguous. This CDR3 is 15 amino acids long. The germline V gene encodes CDR1 SGDLS and CDR2 YYNGEE. Trimming removed 2 bases at V and 5 bases at J, with 16 bases between. The CDR3 nucleotides are TGTGCCAGCAGCGTGGAAGGGTTGTTCGGGGAGACCCAGTACTTC. This sequence encodes CASSVEGLFGETQYF.

This chain links TRBV4-1 with TRBJ2-4; D remains unclear. V shed 4 bases and J shed 1 base, with 14 bases lying between them. Germline V gene data show CDR1 as MGHRA and CDR2 as YSYEKL. This CDR3 has 16 amino acids. CDR3: CASSPQGRSAKNIQYF. The CDR3 nucleotides are TGCGCCAGCAGCCCTCAAGGACGGTCGGCCAAAAACATTCAGTACTTC.

About this clone itself: One junction end disagrees with the germline gene, perhaps due to a read error. The chain joins TRBV5-1 to TRBJ1-1; D perhaps matches TRBD1 (5 bases). The CDR3 runs to 14 residues. The germline V gene encodes CDR1 SGHRS and CDR2 YFSETQ. The CDR3 loop is CASSLGGMNTEAFF. The CDR3 DNA sequence: TGCGCCAGCAGTTTGGGGGGGATGAACACTGAAGCTTTCTTT.

The chain has TRBV5-4 and TRBJ1-1; 8 bases match TRBD1. The CDR3 is 16 residues long. The germline V gene encodes CDR1 SGHNT and CDR2 YYREEE (reference sequence). V gave up 3 bases and J gave up 3 bases; unmatched junction bases: 10. The CDR3 nucleotides are TGTGCCAGCAGCTCCCTTGTAAACAGGGGGTACACTGAAGCTTTCTTT. Translation: CASSSLVNRGYTEAFF.

The V call is TRBV11-2, the J call TRBJ2-5, with TRBD1 matching over 7 bases. Germline lookup yields CDR1 SGHAT and CDR2 FQNNGV. V lost 4 bases to trimming and J lost 1 base; unmatched junction nucleotides: 9. The length of the CDR3 is 16 residues. The CDR3 loop reads CASSSDRTGLQETQYF. CDR3 coding DNA: TGTGCCAGCAGCTCGGACAGGACGGGGCTCCAAGAGACCCAGTACTTC.

The chain couples TRBV18 to TRBJ2-7; a possible D gene is TRBD2 (5 bases). The CDR3 is 14 amino acids. The germline V and J ends were trimmed by 8 bases and 5 bases, with 19 bases remaining between them. Germline V lookup: CDR1 KGHSH, CDR2 LQKENI. CDR3 nucleotides: TGTGCCAGCGCCTTCTTCGGGAATCAGGACGAGCAGTACTTC. Residues: CASAFFGNQDEQYF.

V gene TRBV27 combines with J gene TRBJ1-3; TRBD1 is a possible D gene (5 bases). With 0 bases removed from V and 0 bases from J, the gap between germline ends came to 21 bases. The CDR3 runs 20 residues. From germline, CDR1 is MNHEY and CDR2 SMNVEV (reference sequence). As DNA, the CDR3 is TGTGCCAGCAGTTTATCGATGACAGCAGCCTTAGAATACTCTGGAAACACCATATATTTT. Translated, it gives CASSLSMTAALEYSGNTIYF.

A remark on this clone: This sample includes further DNA sequences coding for the same CDR3. V is TRBV9 and J is TRBJ1-4, with D possibly TRBD1 on 5 matching bases. V lost 1 base to trimming and J lost 7 bases, with 8 bases between them. The CDR3 consists of 13 residues. CDR1 and CDR2 (germline): SGDLS, YYNGEE. In DNA form, the CDR3 reads TGTGCCAGCAGCGTATCTGGGGGTGAAAAACTGTTTTTT. Its translation: CASSVSGGEKLFF.

The rearrangement links TRBV7-8 to TRBJ1-5, with 8 positions matching TRBD1. The germline gives CDR1 SGHVS, CDR2 FQNEAQ. The CDR3 loop spans 15 amino acids. Trimming at V came to 3 bases and at J to 6 bases, leaving 7 bases not matched to a gene. This chain's CDR3 is CASSFLDRATQPQHF. The CDR3 DNA is TGTGCCAGCAGCTTTTTGGACAGGGCCACTCAGCCCCAGCATTTT.

This sequence joins TRBV6-1 and TRBJ1-5; D is unresolved. The CDR3 has 14 residues. V lost 3 bases to trimming and J lost 0 bases, with 6 bases between them. From germline, CDR1 is MNHNS and CDR2 SASEGT. The CDR3 nucleotides read TGTGCCAGCAGTGACCCTTATAGCAATCAGCCCCAGCATTTT. Protein: CASSDPYSNQPQHF.

This rearrangement joins TRBV29-1 to TRBJ2-7; possibly TRBD2 for D (7 bases). V shed 4 bases and J shed 2 bases, with 15 bases lying between them. CDR1 is SQVTM and CDR2 is ANQGSEA in the germline V gene. CDR3 size: 14 residues. The CDR3 coding sequence is TGCAGCGTTGTTCCTGACGGGGGGCCCTACGAGCAGTACTTC. Translated, it gives CSVVPDGGPYEQYF.

This chain links TRBV6-1 with TRBJ2-7, with D maybe TRBD2 (6 bases). The CDR3 contains 17 residues. V lost 0 bases, J lost 2 bases, and 17 bases lay in between. Germline CDR1 reads MNHNS; CDR2 reads SASEGT. CDR3 residues: CASSEARWGLKAYEQYF. CDR3 DNA: TGTGCCAGCAGTGAAGCAAGGTGGGGACTCAAGGCCTACGAGCAGTACTTC.

The rearrangement joins TRBV4-3 to TRBJ2-1; TRBD2 might be the D (5 bases). V was trimmed by 0 bases and J by 7 bases, leaving 10 bases between them. Germline values: CDR1 LGHNA, CDR2 YSLEER. The CDR3 is 14 residues long. CDR3 bases: TGCGCCAGCAGCCAAGATGAGGGCTGGAATGAGCAGTTCTTC. As protein: CASSQDEGWNEQFF.

The rearrangement joins TRBV28 to TRBJ1-2, with D maybe TRBD1 (5 bases). Germline values: CDR1 MDHEN, CDR2 SYDVKM. V was clipped by 2 bases and J by 2 bases, with 9 bases between them. This CDR3 spans 14 amino acids. The CDR3 region is CASSLGTSNYGYTF. CDR3 DNA sequence: TGTGCCAGCAGTTTAGGGACTTCCAACTATGGCTACACCTTC.

This clone was observed a few times. This chain joins TRBV27 and TRBJ2-7; tentatively, D is TRBD1 (5 bases). Germline CDR1 MNHEY, CDR2 SMNVEV (reference sequence). This CDR3 is built from 15 residues. V was shortened by 5 bases and J by 2 bases, with 16 bases between the two germline ends. The CDR3 protein is CASSANRLTPYEQYF. The CDR3 DNA reads TGTGCCAGCAGTGCAAACAGGCTGACGCCCTACGAGCAGTACTTC.

The chain couples TRBV29-1 to TRBJ1-1, with D possibly TRBD1 on 5 matching bases. CDR1 SQVTM and CDR2 ANQGSEA come from the germline V gene. This CDR3 region has 12 residues. The V and J ends lost 3 bases and 7 bases respectively, with 12 bases between them. The CDR3 region is CSVDGVTGEAFF. The CDR3 region has the DNA TGCAGCGTTGATGGTGTAACAGGTGAAGCTTTCTTT.

The V and J genes are TRBV2 and TRBJ2-1; TRBD2 agrees at 8 bases. Germline V lookup: CDR1 SNHLY, CDR2 FYNNEI. The trim removed 0 bases at V and 8 bases at J, leaving 6 bases unmatched. This CDR3 is 15 amino acids long. The CDR3 sequence is CASSEAPAGDHEQFF. DNA of the CDR3: TGTGCCAGCAGTGAAGCCCCAGCGGGAGACCATGAGCAGTTCTTC.

This chain uses TRBV11-3 with TRBJ2-7; D is undetermined. Deletions cut 2 bases from V and 5 bases from J, with 7 bases between. The germline V gene has CDR1 SGHNT and CDR2 YENEEA. The CDR3 totals 12 residues. CDR3 DNA sequence: TGTGCCAGCAGCTTACTTGGGCACGAGCAGTACTTC. This translates into CASSLLGHEQYF.

V and J are TRBV7-6 and TRBJ2-1; the match to TRBD2 covers 7 bases. The CDR3 consists of 16 residues. J was trimmed by 0 bases and V by 5 bases; bases with no gene match: 7. Germline CDR1 is SGHVS and CDR2 is FNYEAQ. DNA for the CDR3: TGTGCCAGCAGCCCAGCGGGACTCGCCTCCTACAATGAGCAGTTCTTC. It encodes CASSPAGLASYNEQFF. The entire variable domain, with the rest obtained from reference TRBV7-6 and TRBJ2-1, is as follows: GAGVSQSPRYKVTKRGQDVALRCDPISGHVSLYWYRQALGQGPEFLTYFNYEAQQDKSGLPNDRFSAERPEGSISTLTIQRTEQRDSAMYRCASSPAGLASYNEQFFGPGTRLTVL.

The chain has TRBV28 and TRBJ1-6; maybe TRBD1 (6 bases). The V gene's germline CDR1 is MDHEN and CDR2 SYDVKM. The CDR3 is 16 amino acids. Trimming cost V 7 bases and J 11 bases, with 24 bases left between them. As DNA, the CDR3 is TGTGCCAGCACCCAAACCCCCGGGCAGGGGAGGCCACCCCTCCACTTT. The encoded protein is CASTQTPGQGRPPLHF.

The chain is built from TRBV7-9 and TRBJ2-1, with D unclear. Trimming removed 5 bases at V and 5 bases at J, with 10 bases between. Germline V lookup: CDR1 SEHNR, CDR2 FQNEAQ (reference sequence). The CDR3 spans 13 residues. Here the CDR3 DNA reads TGTGCCAGCAGCGCCTATAACGACAATGAGCAGTTCTTC. Its protein product is CASSAYNDNEQFF.

CDR3 region: CASSLGAALNEKLFF. The CDR3 coding sequence is TGTGCCAGCAGCCTAGGAGCAGCGCTTAATGAAAAACTGTTTTTT. The gene calls are TRBV14 and TRBJ1-4, with D hard to call. In germline, CDR1 is SGHDN, CDR2 FVKESK. The CDR3 is 15 amino acids. Deletions cut 4 bases from V and 4 bases from J, with 13 bases between.